The T cell receptor beta chain described here comes from a study of T cell repertoires in cytomegalovirus infection. This clonotype was seen at least ten times. TCRdb analysed the reads with MiXCR anew, one entry per CDR3 protein. The repertoire holds 200,000 or so distinct CDR3 sequences, with approximately 30% as singletons. This receptor was taken from a human donor in good health (CMV status not recorded). Some clones in this sample may be carry-over from other donors' samples. The sequencing sample was made of PBMCs.

The CDR3 coding sequence is TGTGCCAGCAGCCGAATACTCATGGAGGTCAGGGGGAGGACTGAAGCTTTCTTT. This codes for CASSRILMEVRGRTEAFF. The chain recombines TRBV7-8 with TRBJ1-1; TRBD1 matches 7 bases. The CDR3 length is 18 residues. Losses at the gene ends were 5 bases for V and 5 bases for J; bases not matched to a gene: 20. CDR1 and CDR2 from the germline V gene are SGHVS and FQNEAQ.